A selection of T cell receptor beta chains follows, all from one sample in a study of T cell responses to AZD1222 COVID-19 vaccine. Sequencing used immunoSEQ multiplex PCR; TCRdb keeps in-frame clones, though not all of them. The sample has about 180,000 clones; about nine tenths are singletons. The sequencing here drew on peripheral blood, taken 28 days after the second AZD1222 dose. These receptors originate from an adult who received the AZD1222 COVID-19 vaccine. CDR3s include the opening cysteine and the closing phenylalanine or tryptophan. The D gene is left open where the match is weak. Not every row has a clone size; where given, it reads once, few, many or a size class.

v_call: TRBV25-1
j_call: TRBJ2-7
d_call: TRBD1
clone_size: .
cdr3_nt: TGTGCCACCAACAGGGGCCCAGGCCCCGAGCAGTACTTC
cdr3_aa: CATNRGPGPEQYF

v_call: TRBV24-1
j_call: TRBJ1-2
d_call: .
clone_size: .
cdr3_nt: TGTGCCACCAGTGCTACCTCCGGGACACCAAGCGACTATGGCTACACCTTC
cdr3_aa: CATSATSGTPSDYGYTF

v_call: TRBV19
j_call: TRBJ1-2
d_call: TRBD1
clone_size: .
cdr3_nt: TGTGCCAGTAGTCCGCGGGACAGCCGCTACACCTTC
cdr3_aa: CASSPRDSRYTF

v_call: TRBV6-5
j_call: TRBJ2-5
d_call: .
clone_size: once
cdr3_nt: TGTGCCAGCAGTACCCCCTTCCATAAGGAGACCCAGTACTTC
cdr3_aa: CASSTPFHKETQYF

v_call: TRBV2
j_call: TRBJ2-5
d_call: TRBD2
clone_size: .
cdr3_nt: TGTGCCAGCAGTGAGTCGGCGGGGGGGCAAGAGACCCAGTACTTC
cdr3_aa: CASSESAGGQETQYF

v_call: TRBV6-5
j_call: TRBJ1-1
d_call: .
clone_size: .
cdr3_nt: TGTGCCAGCAGTCCCGGGATCATGAACACTGAAGCTTTCTTT
cdr3_aa: CASSPGIMNTEAFF

v_call: TRBV6-1
j_call: TRBJ2-4
d_call: .
clone_size: .
cdr3_nt: TGTGCCAGCAGTGAAGGGGAGTCTGGCAAAAACATTCAGTACTTC
cdr3_aa: CASSEGESGKNIQYF

v_call: TRBV7-8
j_call: TRBJ2-3
d_call: .
clone_size: .
cdr3_nt: TGTGCCAGCAGCTTACTCCCCGGATTTACTAGCACAGATACGCAGTATTTT
cdr3_aa: CASSLLPGFTSTDTQYF

v_call: TRBV7-7
j_call: TRBJ2-1
d_call: .
clone_size: .
cdr3_nt: TGTGCCAGCAGCTTAGAAGGCTCCATTCCCTACAATGAGCAGTTCTTC
cdr3_aa: CASSLEGSIPYNEQFF

v_call: TRBV6-6
j_call: TRBJ2-7
d_call: .
clone_size: .
cdr3_nt: TGTGCCAGCAGTTACTCGAGAGGGGGGGTGGTATCTGAGCAGTACTTC
cdr3_aa: CASSYSRGGVVSEQYF

v_call: TRBV6-5
j_call: TRBJ2-7
d_call: .
clone_size: .
cdr3_nt: TGTGCCAGCAGGGGGGGGCAGGGCAGCTCCTACGAGCAGTACTTC
cdr3_aa: CASRGGQGSSYEQYF

v_call: TRBV19
j_call: TRBJ2-1
d_call: TRBD2
clone_size: .
cdr3_nt: TGTGCCAGTAGCCCCATTGCGGGGGGCCCTTACAATGAGCAGTTCTTC
cdr3_aa: CASSPIAGGPYNEQFF

v_call: TRBV13
j_call: TRBJ2-3
d_call: .
clone_size: .
cdr3_nt: TGTGCCAGCAGCTTTCAGGGCACAGATACGCAGTATTTT
cdr3_aa: CASSFQGTDTQYF

v_call: TRBV7-3
j_call: TRBJ2-3
d_call: .
clone_size: .
cdr3_nt: TGTGCCAGCAGCCCCGCCTTGGGGTCAGCGGGTAGCACAGATACGCAGTATTTT
cdr3_aa: CASSPALGSAGSTDTQYF

v_call: TRBV28
j_call: TRBJ2-3
d_call: .
clone_size: .
cdr3_nt: TGTGCCAGCAGCCCCCGACTAGAATCCAAAGACGGCCCAGATACGCAGTATTTT
cdr3_aa: CASSPRLESKDGPDTQYF

v_call: TRBV18
j_call: TRBJ1-1
d_call: .
clone_size: .
cdr3_nt: TGTGCCAGCTCACCACAGGTTGACACTGAAGCTTTCTTT
cdr3_aa: CASSPQVDTEAFF